This T cell receptor (beta chain) is from a study of CXCR3-negative and CXCR3-positive naive CD8 T cells. Regarding the study as a whole: When CXCR3-positive naive cells were set against CXCR3-negative naive cells, the former had more hydrophobic TRB CDR3s.

Worth noting for this clonotype: Its specificity is not known.

Through 5' RACE with UMI labels, the TRB cDNA libraries were prepared. TCRdb re-called the 5' RACE reads and shows each CDR3 protein once, DNA omitted. Its table records thousands of distinct CDR3 sequences. What was sequenced was naive CXCR3+ CD8+ T cells from blood. Subset here: CD45RO-CCR7+CD27+CD95- naive CD8+ T cells expressing CXCR3 (TNR3+). The receptor was derived from a human donor in good health. Some clones in this sample may be carry-over from other donors' samples.

This CDR3 reads CASSERSYEQYF. This chain joins TRBV6-1 and TRBJ2-7. CDR1 is MNHNS, CDR2 SASEGT, per germline. The CDR3 length is 12 residues.